These 25 T cell receptor beta chains originate from one sample sequenced in a study of technical replicates of blood from a handful of donors (dated by TCRdb to about 2017). The method was the immunoSEQ multiplex PCR assay. The source is immuneACCESS, and TCRdb retained only in-frame sequences with V and J called. Part of the clones is not carried over; for the studies checked, unresolved V genes explain less than half of this, and the remainder is unexplained. In this sample the table shows 65,000 to 80,000 clones, under 99% of which occur a single time. Less than 0.25% of the sample is in the top ten clones. The sequenced sample consisted of T cells isolated from PBMCs. The receptors come from a human donor in good health.

The CDR3 coding sequence is TGTGCCAGCAGTGAAATACAGGGGGCGGTCTATGGCTACACCTTC. It codes for CASSEIQGAVYGYTF. This sequence joins TRBV25-1 and TRBJ1-2; 9 bases line up with TRBD1. CDR3 length: 15 residues. Trimming removed 2 bases from V and 4 bases from J; junction bases left unmatched: 5. Per germline, CDR1 MGHDK and CDR2 SYGVNS.

The rearrangement joins TRBV4-2 to TRBJ2-7; D uncertain. Germline V gene data show CDR1 as LGHNA and CDR2 as YNFKEQ. Trimming left V 3 bases short and J 6 bases short, with 9 bases between. The CDR3 covers 12 residues. The CDR3 loop reads CASSQVRVEQYF. The DNA of the CDR3 is TGTGCCAGCAGCCAGGTTAGAGTCGAGCAGTACTTC.

This chain uses TRBV6-5 with TRBJ2-1; D is possibly TRBD2 (6 bases). Germline CDR1 MNHEY, CDR2 SVGAGI. V gave up 4 bases and J gave up 8 bases, with 18 bases separating them. CDR3 length: 15 amino acids. The CDR3 loop is CASSLGFAGYYEQFF. In DNA form, the CDR3 reads TGTGCCAGCAGTTTGGGGTTTGCGGGATACTATGAGCAGTTCTTC.

V and J are TRBV9 and TRBJ1-2; D is perhaps TRBD1 (6 bases). Germline lookup yields CDR1 SGDLS and CDR2 YYNGEE. Trimming cost V 2 bases and J 6 bases, with 11 bases left between them. CDR3 length: 13 amino acids. CDR3 loop: CASSVGGPNGYTF. The DNA for the CDR3 is TGTGCCAGCAGCGTGGGGGGGCCAAATGGCTACACCTTC.

CDR3 DNA: TGTGCCAGCAGCTTGTCCAGCGGCGTCTACAATGAGCAGTTCTTC. This encodes CASSLSSGVYNEQFF. The chain recombines TRBV7-9 with TRBJ2-1; D is perhaps TRBD2 (5 bases). The CDR3 is made up of 15 amino acids. V was cut by 3 bases and J by 3 bases, with 12 bases left in between. CDR1 and CDR2 from the germline V gene are SEHNR and FQNEAQ (reference sequence).

This chain links TRBV4-1 with TRBJ2-1; 9 bases map to TRBD1. Germline assignment: CDR1 MGHRA and CDR2 YSYEKL. V lost 4 bases and J lost 3; bases outside the gene matches: 4. The CDR3 totals 15 residues. This CDR3 reads CASSPTGQGYNEQFF. The CDR3 coding sequence is TGCGCCAGCAGCCCGACGGGACAGGGCTACAATGAGCAGTTCTTC.

The gene calls are TRBV4-1 and TRBJ2-5; 9 nucleotides align to TRBD2. CDR3 length: 16 amino acids. Trimming took 0 bases from V and 1 from J; bases not matched to a gene: 3. Germline V gene lookup returns CDR1 MGHRA and CDR2 YSYEKL. CDR3 DNA sequence: TGCGCCAGCAGCCAAGATCTAGCGGGACTCCAAGAGACCCAGTACTTC. Translated, it gives CASSQDLAGLQETQYF.

The V and J genes are TRBV19 and TRBJ1-2; D call uncertain. V was clipped by 1 base and J by 3 bases, with 15 bases between them. The germline V gene has CDR1 LNHDA and CDR2 SQIVND (reference sequence). The CDR3 is made up of 16 amino acids. CDR3 sequence reads: CASSIARQGDYYGYTF. CDR3 DNA: TGTGCCAGTAGTATAGCTAGGCAAGGAGACTACTATGGCTACACCTTC.

The chain employs TRBV9 and TRBJ1-1; 7 bases align to TRBD1. The CDR3 has 16 amino acids. The V and J ends lost 0 bases and 1 base, in that order; junction bases with no gene match: 6. The germline gives CDR1 SGDLS, CDR2 YYNGEE. This CDR3 is CASSVGRGLGNTEAFF. In DNA form, the CDR3 reads TGTGCCAGCAGCGTAGGTAGGGGGCTCGGGAACACTGAAGCTTTCTTT.

This clone has only a few counts. The chain uses TRBV6-1 and TRBJ2-7; weak D call: TRBD1 (6 bases). V gave up 6 bases and J gave up 3 bases, with 12 bases separating them. The CDR3 sequence is 13 residues long. Per germline, CDR1 MNHNS and CDR2 SASEGT. For the CDR3, the DNA is TGTGCCAGCAGAGGAGGACAGAACTACGAGCAGTACTTC. Translation: CASRGGQNYEQYF.

J is TRBJ2-6 and V is TRBV6-1; D gene ambiguous. There are 17 residues in the CDR3. Germline-derived CDR1 and CDR2 are MNHNS and SASEGT. The V end lost 4 bases, the J end lost 0 bases, and 13 bases lay between the germline ends. CDR3 amino acids: CASSGHQSYSGANVLTF. The CDR3 region has the DNA TGTGCCAGCAGTGGACACCAAAGCTACTCTGGGGCCAACGTCCTGACTTTC.

The chain is built from TRBV7-2 and TRBJ2-2; D might be TRBD1 (6 bases). Germline CDR1 SGHTA, CDR2 FQGNSA. Trimming removed 2 bases from V and 3 bases from J, with 10 bases in between. There are 15 residues in the CDR3. The CDR3 sequence is CASSLQGFDTGELFF. In DNA form, the CDR3 reads TGTGCCAGCAGCTTACAGGGGTTCGACACCGGGGAGCTGTTTTTT.

The CDR3 sequence is CASSVGTGVQETQYF. CDR3 sequence (DNA): TGTGCCAGCAGCGTGGGGACAGGGGTCCAAGAGACCCAGTACTTC. J is TRBJ2-5 and V is TRBV9; TRBD1 agrees at 10 bases. The CDR3 has 15 amino acids. Germline V CDR1 and CDR2: SGDLS, YYNGEE. V was pared by 2 bases and J by 1 base, with 2 bases of the junction left unmatched.

This clone has a single count. The chain combines TRBV7-8 with TRBJ2-7; 7 bases are a match to TRBD2. The CDR3 has 13 amino acids. The germline V gene encodes CDR1 SGHVS and CDR2 FQNEAQ. V lost 8 bases, J lost 3 bases, and 7 bases stayed unmatched. The CDR3, as DNA: TGTGCCAGCGCAGCGGGACTCCTCTACGAGCAGTACTTC. Protein product: CASAAGLLYEQYF.

This chain connects TRBV21-1 to TRBJ2-3; TRBD2 was called by the table and not checked on the DNA. TRBV21-1 represents a pseudogene. The CDR3 contains 15 residues. The CDR3 region is CASSNREALTDTQYF. In nucleotides, the CDR3 is TGTGCCAGCAGCAACCGGGAGGCCCTCACAGATACGCAGTATTTT.

This chain connects TRBV29-1 to TRBJ2-5; 11 bases fit TRBD2. This CDR3 is 14 amino acids long. The germline gives CDR1 SQVTM, CDR2 ANQGSEA. Unmatched junction bases numbered 7, after V lost 7 bases and J lost 3 bases. The CDR3 loop is CSAATSGNKETQYF. The CDR3 DNA is TGCAGCGCAGCGACTAGCGGGAATAAAGAGACCCAGTACTTC. The variable domain in full, completed from reference TRBV29-1 and TRBJ2-5, reads SAVISQKPSRDICQRGTSLTIQCQVDSQVTMMFWYRQQPGQSLTLIATANQGSEATYESGFVIDKFPISRPNLTFSTLTVSNMSPEDSSIYLCSAATSGNKETQYFGPGTRLLVL.

The CDR3 region has the DNA TGTGCCATCAGTGAGGAATACGGGACAGGGGGCGATGGCTACACCTTC. Translated, it gives CAISEEYGTGGDGYTF. The chain has TRBV10-3 and TRBJ1-2; 12 bases are a match to TRBD1. This CDR3 is built from 16 residues. The V segment lost 2 bases and the J segment 6 bases; nucleotides outside the gene matches: 7. CDR1 ENHRY and CDR2 SYGVKD come from the germline V gene.

The CDR3 sequence: CASSVAERSSYNEQFF. CDR3 DNA: TGTGCCAGCAGCGTAGCCGAGAGAAGCTCCTACAATGAGCAGTTCTTC. The gene calls are TRBV9 and TRBJ2-1; D remains unclear. Deletions cut 0 bases from V and 0 bases from J, with 10 bases between. The V gene's germline CDR1 is SGDLS and CDR2 YYNGEE. This CDR3 spans 16 amino acids.

This clone was counted a single time. The chain combines TRBV9 with TRBJ2-1; 7 nucleotides line up with TRBD1. Germline trimming cut 4 bases from V and 5 bases from J; bases unmatched to any gene: 9. The germline gives CDR1 SGDLS, CDR2 YYNGEE. CDR3 length equals 15 residues. The DNA for the CDR3 is TGTGCCAGCAGCACCTCCGGGACAGACCACAATGAGCAGTTCTTC. Translated: CASSTSGTDHNEQFF.

The chain joins TRBV4-2 to TRBJ1-1, with D unresolved. Germline V gene sequence: CDR1 LGHNA, CDR2 YNFKEQ. Trimming pared 1 base from V and 4 bases from J, leaving 10 bases between. The CDR3 is 14 residues long. CDR3 coding DNA: TGTGCCAGCAGCCAAGTAAGGGAGACCACTGAAGCTTTCTTT. Translating it yields CASSQVRETTEAFF.

V is TRBV13 and J is TRBJ2-7, with 9 bases aligning to TRBD2. Looked up from germline, CDR1 is PRHDT and CDR2 is FYEKMQ (reference sequence). The CDR3 extends over 17 amino acids. Trimming removed 5 bases from V and 2 bases from J; junction bases left unmatched: 13. CDR3 sequence: CASSPDSSGVAPYEQYF. The CDR3, as DNA: TGTGCCAGCAGCCCCGATTCTAGCGGGGTGGCCCCCTACGAGCAGTACTTC.

J is TRBJ2-1 and V is TRBV7-3, with no clear D. CDR3 length: 14 residues. V shed 2 bases and J shed 4 bases, with 9 bases lying between them. Germline V gives CDR1 SGHTA, CDR2 FQGTGA. Here the CDR3 reads CASSLSGGYNEQFF. DNA of the CDR3: TGTGCCAGCAGCTTATCTGGCGGATACAATGAGCAGTTCTTC.

The chain carries TRBV27 and TRBJ2-7, with D maybe TRBD2 (6 bases). V lost 8 bases and J 4 bases, leaving 15 bases between the germline ends. This CDR3 has 13 amino acids. Germline V gives CDR1 MNHEY, CDR2 SMNVEV (reference sequence). DNA of the CDR3: TGTGCCAGCTATTCACTAGCCCAGTACGAGCAGTACTTC. It translates to CASYSLAQYEQYF.

This clone has a single count. This chain uses TRBV5-4 with TRBJ2-4; 9 bases are shared with TRBD1. The V gene end was trimmed by 4 bases and the J gene end by 8 bases; junction bases not matched to a gene: 10. The CDR3 spans 15 residues. Germline loops: CDR1 SGHNT, CDR2 YYREEE (reference sequence). CDR3 region: CASSTGQGGLHIQYF. The CDR3 DNA sequence: TGTGCCAGCAGCACGGGACAGGGTGGCTTACACATTCAGTACTTC. Complete variable domain (other parts from reference TRBV5-4 and TRBJ2-4): ETGVTQSPTHLIKTRGQQVTLRCSSQSGHNTVSWYQQALGQGPQFIFQYYREEENGRGNFPPRFSGLQFPNYSSELNVNALELDDSALYLCASSTGQGGLHIQYFGAGTRLSVL.

The rearrangement links TRBV11-2 to TRBJ2-3; D ambiguous. This CDR3 comprises 14 residues. The germline gives CDR1 SGHAT, CDR2 FQNNGV. The V gene lost 3 bases and the J gene lost 0 bases, with 7 bases spanning the gap. DNA of the CDR3: TGTGCCAGCAGCTTGAGGCAGAGCACAGATACGCAGTATTTT. Encoded protein: CASSLRQSTDTQYF.